This entry lists 8 T cell receptor beta chains sequenced from one sample in a study of shared T cell receptors in the human thymus. Profiled with immunoSEQ multiplex PCR; TCRdb holds only in-frame clones, not every one. The sample has about 710,000 clones, 70% to 90% seen once. These data also featured in a second study, about human thymus T cells.

Sequencing used thymocytes. These receptor sequences come from a boy under three years old with a congenital heart defect.

The CDR3 protein is CSMIGLAKNIQYF. In nucleotides, the CDR3 is TGCAGCATGATCGGACTAGCCAAAAACATTCAGTACTTC. J is TRBJ2-4 and V is TRBV29-1, with a tentative D call TRBD2 (5 bases). Germline V CDR1 and CDR2: SQVTM, ANQGSEA. This CDR3 comprises 13 residues. Trimming removed 8 bases from V and 0 bases from J, with 11 bases in between. Complete variable domain (other parts from reference TRBV29-1 and TRBJ2-4): SAVISQKPSRDICQRGTSLTIQCQVDSQVTMMFWYRQQPGQSLTLIATANQGSEATYESGFVIDKFPISRPNLTFSTLTVSNMSPEDSSIYLCSMIGLAKNIQYFGAGTRLSVL.

The V gene is TRBV11-1, the J gene TRBJ2-1, with 9 nucleotides matching TRBD2. This CDR3 contains 15 residues. Germline trimming cut 7 bases from V and 4 bases from J; bases unmatched to any gene: 8. CDR1 SGHAT and CDR2 FQDESV come from the germline V gene (reference sequence). The CDR3 loop is CASTRAGGDYNEQFF. The CDR3 DNA is TGTGCCAGCACCCGAGCGGGGGGCGATTACAATGAGCAGTTCTTC.

The chain carries TRBV4-1 and TRBJ1-5, with a tentative D call TRBD1 (5 bases). The V gene lost 0 bases and the J gene lost 2 bases, with 14 bases spanning the gap. This CDR3 has 17 residues. Germline V gene sequence: CDR1 MGHRA, CDR2 YSYEKL. CDR3 in amino acids: CASSQDFRVRGNQPQHF. The CDR3 DNA reads TGCGCCAGCAGCCAAGATTTCAGGGTTAGGGGCAATCAGCCCCAGCATTTT.

The gene calls are TRBV5-1 and TRBJ2-7; D is possibly TRBD2 (6 bases). The V gene lost 4 bases and the J gene lost 0 bases, with 11 bases spanning the gap. The germline V gene encodes CDR1 SGHRS and CDR2 YFSETQ. This CDR3 region has 14 residues. The CDR3 reads CASSHSGLSYEQYF. CDR3 DNA: TGCGCCAGCAGCCATAGCGGCCTCTCCTACGAGCAGTACTTC.

This sequence joins TRBV7-2 and TRBJ2-5; D is perhaps TRBD2 (6 bases). V was shortened by 7 bases and J by 4 bases, with 16 bases between the two germline ends. CDR1 is SGHTA, CDR2 FQGNSA, per germline. This CDR3 spans 14 amino acids. The CDR3 is CASTLPGARETQYF. CDR3 coding DNA: TGTGCCAGCACCCTTCCGGGAGCCCGAGAGACCCAGTACTTC.

The chain has TRBV5-6 and TRBJ1-5; TRBD1 matches 11 bases. The CDR3 length is 17 residues. CDR1 and CDR2 from the germline V gene are SGHDT and YYEEEE. V lost 2 bases and J lost 10; bases outside the gene matches: 14. CDR3 residues: CASSFYGQGAFMGPQHF. The CDR3 coding sequence is TGTGCCAGCAGCTTCTATGGACAGGGGGCTTTTATGGGACCCCAGCATTTT. Looking up the rest from reference TRBV5-6 and TRBJ1-5 gives the full variable domain: DAGVTQSPTHLIKTRGQQVTLRCSPKSGHDTVSWYQQALGQGPQFIFQYYEEEERQRGNFPDRFSGHQFPNYSSELNVNALLLGDSALYLCASSFYGQGAFMGPQHFGDGTRLSIL.

The chain has TRBV14 and TRBJ1-5; D perhaps matches TRBD1 (6 bases). There are 17 residues in the CDR3. Trimming stripped 1 base from V and 5 bases from J, with 18 bases between. The germline gives CDR1 SGHDN, CDR2 FVKESK. CDR3 amino acids: CASSQARAGGLYQPQHF. The CDR3 DNA reads TGTGCCAGCAGCCAAGCCAGGGCGGGGGGCCTTTATCAGCCCCAGCATTTT.

This clone has only one observation. The rearrangement joins TRBV28 to TRBJ1-4; the D is unclear. Trimming left V 6 bases short and J 5 bases short, with 13 bases between. Germline V gives CDR1 MDHEN, CDR2 SYDVKM. This CDR3 is 14 amino acids long. CDR3 DNA sequence: TGTGCCAGCAGCCCATCGTGGGCGAATGAAAAACTGTTTTTT. It is translated as CASSPSWANEKLFF.